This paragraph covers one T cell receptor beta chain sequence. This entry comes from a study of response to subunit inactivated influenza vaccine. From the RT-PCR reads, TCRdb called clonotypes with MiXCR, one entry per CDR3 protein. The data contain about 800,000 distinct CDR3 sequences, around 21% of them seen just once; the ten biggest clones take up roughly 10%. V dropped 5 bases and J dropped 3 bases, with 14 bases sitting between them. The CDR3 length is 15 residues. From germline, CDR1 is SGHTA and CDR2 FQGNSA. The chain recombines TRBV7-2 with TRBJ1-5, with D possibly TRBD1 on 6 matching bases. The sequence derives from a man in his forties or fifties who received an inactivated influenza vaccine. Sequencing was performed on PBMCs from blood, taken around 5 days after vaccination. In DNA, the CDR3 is TGTGCCAGCAGCCCGTCCGGACAGATCAATCAGCCCCAGCATTTT. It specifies CASSPSGQINQPQHF.